Listed here are 12 T cell receptor beta chains from one sample, sequenced in a study of early stage breast cancer tumors. Method: immunoSEQ multiplex PCR; TCRdb's copy keeps in-frame clones and lacks some. The sample holds about 19,000 clones, about 86% seen once. The sample was blood. All receptors derive from a person aged 70 to 80 with breast cancer.

The chain carries TRBV5-1 and TRBJ1-4, with D tentatively TRBD1 (6 bases). The germline V gene has CDR1 SGHRS and CDR2 YFSETQ. V lost 3 bases and J lost 1, with 10 bases in between. CDR3 length: 15 amino acids. Here the CDR3 DNA reads TGCGCCAGCAGCTGGCTACAGGGAACTAATGAAAAACTGTTTTTT. Translated: CASSWLQGTNEKLFF.

The CDR3 sequence: CASSPSGGDVYEQYF. The CDR3 coding sequence is TGTGCCAGCTCACCAAGCGGCGGAGACGTCTACGAGCAGTACTTC. The V and J genes are TRBV18 and TRBJ2-5; TRBD2 might be the D (5 bases). The DNA matches TRBJ2-7 better at its end, which makes the J call doubtful. Germline V lookup: CDR1 KGHSH, CDR2 LQKENI. The CDR3 is 15 residues long.

The chain couples TRBV5-1 to TRBJ2-7; 9 bases line up with TRBD1. This CDR3 region has 14 residues. Germline-derived CDR1 and CDR2 are SGHRS and YFSETQ. V lost 2 bases and J lost 5; bases outside the gene matches: 5. The CDR3 loop is CASSLGTGSHEQYF. The CDR3 bases are TGCGCCAGCAGCTTAGGGACAGGGAGCCACGAGCAGTACTTC.

The V gene is TRBV5-1, the J gene TRBJ2-7; TRBD2 might be the D (6 bases). Germline V gene lookup returns CDR1 SGHRS and CDR2 YFSETQ. The CDR3 has 15 residues. With 3 bases removed from V and 0 bases from J, the gap between germline ends came to 13 bases. CDR3 nucleotides: TGCGCCAGCAGCTCCACACCCGGGAGCTCCTACGAGCAGTACTTC. As protein: CASSSTPGSSYEQYF.

The chain employs TRBV5-4 and TRBJ2-5, with 10 nucleotides matching TRBD2. V was pared by 5 bases and J by 1 base, with 8 bases of the junction left unmatched. CDR1 and CDR2 from the germline V gene are SGHNT and YYREEE (reference sequence). CDR3 length: 16 amino acids. CDR3 in amino acids: CASSQGIAGGQETQYF. The CDR3 DNA reads as TGTGCCAGCAGTCAAGGGATAGCGGGGGGCCAAGAGACCCAGTACTTC.

The chain recombines TRBV2 with TRBJ1-6; D unresolved. Germline assignment: CDR1 SNHLY and CDR2 FYNNEI. V lost 7 bases and J lost 3, with 16 bases in between. CDR3 length: 16 amino acids. Here the CDR3 reads CASIKTVEGYNSPLHF. For the CDR3, the DNA is TGTGCCAGCATTAAAACGGTCGAGGGCTATAATTCACCCCTCCACTTT.

The chain uses TRBV27 and TRBJ2-3, with D uncertain. The CDR3 is 16 amino acids. Germline CDR1 and CDR2: MNHEY and SMNVEV (reference sequence). Trimming left V 5 bases short and J 0 bases short, with 15 bases between. CDR3 amino acids: CASSPLDSISTDTQYF. The CDR3 region has the DNA TGTGCCAGCAGTCCACTCGACTCGATAAGCACAGATACGCAGTATTTT.

J is TRBJ2-7 and V is TRBV5-1; TRBD1 aligns across 9 bases. CDR1 and CDR2 from the germline V gene are SGHRS and YFSETQ. V gave up 3 bases and J gave up 5 bases; unmatched junction bases: 9. This CDR3 has 15 residues. The CDR3 region is CASSWGQGLLDEQYF. Written as DNA, the CDR3 is TGCGCCAGCAGCTGGGGACAGGGATTACTCGACGAGCAGTACTTC. Filled out from reference TRBV5-1 and TRBJ2-7, the complete variable domain reads KAGVTQTPRYLIKTRGQQVTLSCSPISGHRSVSWYQQTPGQGLQFLFEYFSETQRNKGNFPGRFSGRQFSNSRSEMNVSTLELGDSALYLCASSWGQGLLDEQYFGPGTRLTVT.

The chain combines TRBV19 with TRBJ1-1; TRBD1 matches 10 bases. V was clipped by 5 bases and J by 8 bases; unmatched bases: 14. Germline-derived CDR1 and CDR2 are LNHDA and SQIVND (reference sequence). The CDR3 is made up of 16 amino acids. The CDR3 reads CASSLTGGGGYSEAFF. CDR3 in DNA: TGTGCCAGTAGTCTGACAGGGGGCGGTGGATACTCCGAAGCTTTCTTT.

Here the CDR3 reads CASSLGGQGNSPLHF. The CDR3 DNA is TGTGCCAGCAGCTTAGGTGGACAGGGTAACTCACCCCTCCACTTT. This chain connects TRBV7-6 to TRBJ1-6; TRBD1 aligns across 8 bases. V was pared by 1 base and J by 10 bases, with 6 bases of the junction left unmatched. The CDR3 loop spans 15 amino acids. Looked up from germline, CDR1 is SGHVS and CDR2 is FNYEAQ.

The V and J genes are TRBV10-3 and TRBJ2-7, with a tentative D call TRBD1 (5 bases). V lost 10 bases and J 2 bases, leaving 18 bases between the germline ends. The CDR3 length is 14 residues. Per the germline V gene, CDR1 is ENHRY and CDR2 is SYGVKD. The CDR3 region is CATSDSLNPYEQYF. The CDR3 coding sequence is TGTGCCACAAGCGACAGCCTAAACCCCTACGAGCAGTACTTC.

The rearrangement uses TRBV5-6 and TRBJ1-5; 7 bases match TRBD1. The germline gives CDR1 SGHDT, CDR2 YYEEEE. The CDR3 is 16 amino acids. With 4 bases clipped from V and 1 base from J, the junction kept 8 bases outside the gene matches. CDR3 sequence: CASSRRQGLSNQPQHF. In nucleotides, the CDR3 is TGTGCCAGCAGCAGGCGACAGGGCTTAAGCAATCAGCCCCAGCATTTT. The full variable domain, its missing parts supplied by reference TRBV5-6 and TRBJ1-5, is DAGVTQSPTHLIKTRGQQVTLRCSPKSGHDTVSWYQQALGQGPQFIFQYYEEEERQRGNFPDRFSGHQFPNYSSELNVNALLLGDSALYLCASSRRQGLSNQPQHFGDGTRLSIL.